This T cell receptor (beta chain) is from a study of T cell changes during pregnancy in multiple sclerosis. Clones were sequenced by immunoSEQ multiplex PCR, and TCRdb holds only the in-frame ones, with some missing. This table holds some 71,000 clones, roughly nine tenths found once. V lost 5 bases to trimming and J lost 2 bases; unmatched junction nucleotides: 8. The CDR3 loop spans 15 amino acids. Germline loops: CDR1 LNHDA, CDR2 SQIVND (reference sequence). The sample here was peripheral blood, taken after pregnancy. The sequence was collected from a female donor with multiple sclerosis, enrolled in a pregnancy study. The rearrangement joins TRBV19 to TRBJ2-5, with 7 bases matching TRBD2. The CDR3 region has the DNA TGTGCCAGTAGTCCCAGCGGGGCGGCTCAAGAGACCCAGTACTTC. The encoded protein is CASSPSGAAQETQYF.